This TCR beta chain was captured in a study of blood T cell repertoires in COVID-19 (dated by TCRdb to the early 2020s). About the investigation overall: Samples covering the acute and convalescent phases of COVID-19 were provided by collaborators in the United States, Italy and Spain. The repertoires were released in a freely available public database meant as a resource for research on the immune response to SARS-CoV-2. The material from the prospective study consisted of cDNA or gDNA derived from T cells, B-cell-depleted T cells, or PBMCs. Sample metadata almost always included a de-identified subject ID, COVID-19 status, age in years and sex. The samples were drawn from two sources: the first 160 participants of the ongoing ImmuneRACE study, and 1,200 or so subjects contributed by 6 global collaborators. Deeply sampled blood TCRbeta repertoires from subjects exposed to, actively infected with, or recovered from COVID-19 were included in the dataset. Where available, HLA class I and class II types were taken from metadata supplied by the sample provider and were not determined by assay-based typing.

Here is what the overall study found, with its caveats: The quantity of clinical and demographic metadata differed by source and by participant and was supplied without curation.

TCRbeta CDR3 regions were amplified from genomic DNA by means of the immunoSEQ Assay, a bias-controlled multiplex PCR. For the original study's pipeline: Nucleated cell counts per sample were estimated from amplification of reference gene primers within the assay. To quantify the absolute abundance of each unique TCRbeta CDR3 rearrangement, sequence reads were collapsed and filtered. For each sample, productive Simpson clonality was calculated as the square root of Simpson's diversity index over productive rearrangements. What TCRdb holds here is the immuneACCESS table cut down to in-frame rearrangements. Part of the clones is not present; checked against another copy, under half of the missing clones reflect an unresolved V gene, and the others are unexplained. V, J and clone size are those of that table, while D and trimming were read from the DNA. The sample table holds about 130,000 clones, of which about 89% were seen once. The leading ten clones occupy approximately 10% of the sample.

In Seattle, one collaborating source enrolled patients while the infection was active and tracked those patients longitudinally over the course of disease. Whole blood was collected in K2EDTA tubes by collaborating institutions according to the institutions' own protocols. Collaborator samples were shipped for TCRbeta analysis as frozen whole blood, isolated PBMCs, or DNA extracted from either sample type. Worth noting for this clone: What antigen it recognizes has not been identified. Base qualities are not recorded, but no much larger clone differs from it by a single base.

The receptor comes from a woman in her 70s with COVID-19, enrolled during active disease. The specimen was peripheral blood.

The DNA sequence is given as TGTGCCAGCAGTCCCCCCAGGGGGCAATGGAGAAAAGATACGCAGTATTTT. This yields the protein CASSPPRGQWRKDTQYF. The chain couples TRBV28 to TRBJ2-3, and 8 junctional nucleotides match TRBD1. Sequences MDHEN (CDR1) and SYDVKM (CDR2) are obtained from the germline V gene. The CDR3 runs 17 amino acids, cysteine and phenylalanine included. The retained sequence is limited to the CDR3, 51 bases, with the frame set at the first base. V is trimmed back by 5 bases and J by 5 bases, and the junction contains 15 bases that no gene match accounts for. Reference TRBV28 and TRBJ2-3 genes cover what lies past the CDR3, so the full variable domain is DVKVTQSSRYLVKRTGEKVFLECVQDMDHENMFWYRQDPGLGLRLIYFSYDVKMKEKGDIPEGYSVSREKKERFSLILESASTNQTSMYLCASSPPRGQWRKDTQYFGPGTRLTVL.